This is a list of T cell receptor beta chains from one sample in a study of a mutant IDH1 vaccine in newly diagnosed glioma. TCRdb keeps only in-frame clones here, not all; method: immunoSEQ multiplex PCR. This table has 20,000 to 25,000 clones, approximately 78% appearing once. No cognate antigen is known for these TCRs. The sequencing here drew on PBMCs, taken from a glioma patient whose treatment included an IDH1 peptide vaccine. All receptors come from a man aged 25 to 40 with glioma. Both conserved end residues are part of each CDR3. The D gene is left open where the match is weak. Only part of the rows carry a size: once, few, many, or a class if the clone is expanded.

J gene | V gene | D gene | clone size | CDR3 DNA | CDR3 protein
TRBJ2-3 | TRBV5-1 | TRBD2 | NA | TGCGCCAGCAGCCGGGGGGCTAGCGGGACTTTCGTTACGCAGTATTTT | CASSRGASGTFVTQYF
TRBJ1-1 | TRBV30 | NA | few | TGTGCCTGGACTCGGGACTTTCGATCGGCCACTGAAGCTTTCTTT | CAWTRDFRSATEAFF
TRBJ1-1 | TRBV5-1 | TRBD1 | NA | TGCGCCAGCAGCTCCGGGACAGGGGCGGGAACTGAAGCCTTCTTT | CASSSGTGAGTEAFF
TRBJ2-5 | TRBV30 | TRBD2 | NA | TGTGCCTGGATTGGGGGAGCGGGAGTGACCCAGTACTTC | CAWIGGAGVTQYF
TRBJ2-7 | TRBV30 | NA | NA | TGTGCCTGGGCCCCGTCTAGTCCTCCCTACGAGCAGTACTTC | CAWAPSSPPYEQYF
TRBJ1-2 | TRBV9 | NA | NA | TGTGCCAGCAGCACCAGACTGGCAAACTACAACCGCTATGGCTACACCTTC | CASSTRLANYNRYGYTF
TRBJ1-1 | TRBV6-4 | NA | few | TGTGCCAGCAGTGACGGGGAGCCAGACGAAGCTTTCTTT | CASSDGEPDEAFF
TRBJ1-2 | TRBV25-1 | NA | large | TGTGCCAGCAGTGTCAAGGGGCGGGATGGCTACACCTTC | CASSVKGRDGYTF
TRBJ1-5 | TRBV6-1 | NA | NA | TGTGCCAGCAGCCGGGGAGAGAATCAGCCCCAGCATTTT | CASSRGENQPQHF
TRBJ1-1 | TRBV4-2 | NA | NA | TGTGCCAGCAGCCAAGATGAGGCCGGCCAGGGGAGGACTGAAGCTTTCTTT | CASSQDEAGQGRTEAFF
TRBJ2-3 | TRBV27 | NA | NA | TGTGCCAGCAGTTCGAGACTAGAAAGGCTCGACCCAGATACGCAGTATTTT | CASSSRLERLDPDTQYF
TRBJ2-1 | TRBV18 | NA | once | TGTGCCAGCTCACCCCAAGAAGCTGGATACAATGAGCAGTTCTTC | CASSPQEAGYNEQFF
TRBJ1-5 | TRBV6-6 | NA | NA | TGTGCCAGCAGTTCCCGAGGGGGGGGCAATCAGCCCCAGCATTTT | CASSSRGGGNQPQHF
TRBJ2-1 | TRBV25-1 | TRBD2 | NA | TGTGCCAGCAGTGACGGACTAGCGGGGTTCAATGAGCAGTTCTTC | CASSDGLAGFNEQFF
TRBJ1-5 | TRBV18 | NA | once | TGTGCCAGCTCACCACTTGGAGGGGACAGCAATCAGCCCCAGCATTTT | CASSPLGGDSNQPQHF
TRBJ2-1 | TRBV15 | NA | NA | TGTGCCACCGAGGAGGGGGGGAGCTCCTACAATGAGCAGTTCTTC | CATEEGGSSYNEQFF
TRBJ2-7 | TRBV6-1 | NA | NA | TGTGCCAGCAGTACAGCGGAGTACTACGAGCAGTACTTC | CASSTAEYYEQYF
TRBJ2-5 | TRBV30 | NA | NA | TGTGCCTGGAGTAAGGGGTGGAGCGAGACCCAGTACTTC | CAWSKGWSETQYF
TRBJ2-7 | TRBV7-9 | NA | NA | TGTGCCAGCAGCTCAGATACAGGGATCAGTACCTACGAGCAGTACTTC | CASSSDTGISTYEQYF
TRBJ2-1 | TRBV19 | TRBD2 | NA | TGTGCCAGTAGCCCGGGACTAGCGGGAGCCTATCCATACAATGAGCAGTTCTTC | CASSPGLAGAYPYNEQFF
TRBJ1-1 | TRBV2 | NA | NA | TGTGCCAGCACCCTAAGAATGAACACTGAAGCTTTCTTT | CASTLRMNTEAFF
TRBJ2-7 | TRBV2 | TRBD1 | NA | TGTGCCAGCAGTGAACGGGGACAGATCTACGAGCAGTACTTC | CASSERGQIYEQYF
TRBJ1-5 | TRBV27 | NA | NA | TGTGCCAGCACCCCTGGAGAAGGGGCTGGGAATCAGCCCCAGCATTTT | CASTPGEGAGNQPQHF
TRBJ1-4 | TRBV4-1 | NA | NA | TGCGCCAGCAGCCAGGCAGGGTTTGCAACTAATGAAAAACTGTTTTTT | CASSQAGFATNEKLFF
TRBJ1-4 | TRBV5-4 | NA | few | TGTGCCAGCAGTAGTAAAGCTCGTGAAAAACTGTTTTTT | CASSSKAREKLFF
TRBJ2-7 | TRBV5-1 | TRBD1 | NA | TGCGCCAGCAGCTTGGGGGGACAGGGCCCCTACGAGCAGTACTTC | CASSLGGQGPYEQYF
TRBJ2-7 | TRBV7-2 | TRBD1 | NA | TGTGCCAGCAGCTCCGGAAGGGACAGGTATCGACACGAGCAGTACTTC | CASSSGRDRYRHEQYF
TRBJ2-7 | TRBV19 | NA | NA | TGTGCCAGTAGTACCCCTTGGACACCGAGCTCCTACGAGCAGTACTTC | CASSTPWTPSSYEQYF
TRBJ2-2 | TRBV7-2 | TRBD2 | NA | TGTGCCAGCAGCCAAAACCTAGCGGGATACCCCACCGGGGAGCTGTTTTTT | CASSQNLAGYPTGELFF
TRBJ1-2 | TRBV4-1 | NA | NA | TGCGCCAGCAGCCATCCCACGGCAGCTAACTATGGCTACACCTTC | CASSHPTAANYGYTF
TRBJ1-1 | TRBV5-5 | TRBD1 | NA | TGTGCCAGCAGCTTTCCCGGACAGGGGATAATCGAAGCTTTCTTT | CASSFPGQGIIEAFF